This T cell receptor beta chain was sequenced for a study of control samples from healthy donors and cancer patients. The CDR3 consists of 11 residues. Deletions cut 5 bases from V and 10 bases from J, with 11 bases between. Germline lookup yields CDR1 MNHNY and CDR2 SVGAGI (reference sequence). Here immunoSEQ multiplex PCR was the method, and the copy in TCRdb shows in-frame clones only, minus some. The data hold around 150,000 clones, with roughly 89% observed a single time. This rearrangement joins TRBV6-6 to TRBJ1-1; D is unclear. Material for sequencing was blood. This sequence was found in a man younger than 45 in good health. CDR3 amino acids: CASSGLAGAFF. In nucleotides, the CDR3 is TGTGCCAGCAGTGGGTTAGCGGGAGCTTTCTTT.